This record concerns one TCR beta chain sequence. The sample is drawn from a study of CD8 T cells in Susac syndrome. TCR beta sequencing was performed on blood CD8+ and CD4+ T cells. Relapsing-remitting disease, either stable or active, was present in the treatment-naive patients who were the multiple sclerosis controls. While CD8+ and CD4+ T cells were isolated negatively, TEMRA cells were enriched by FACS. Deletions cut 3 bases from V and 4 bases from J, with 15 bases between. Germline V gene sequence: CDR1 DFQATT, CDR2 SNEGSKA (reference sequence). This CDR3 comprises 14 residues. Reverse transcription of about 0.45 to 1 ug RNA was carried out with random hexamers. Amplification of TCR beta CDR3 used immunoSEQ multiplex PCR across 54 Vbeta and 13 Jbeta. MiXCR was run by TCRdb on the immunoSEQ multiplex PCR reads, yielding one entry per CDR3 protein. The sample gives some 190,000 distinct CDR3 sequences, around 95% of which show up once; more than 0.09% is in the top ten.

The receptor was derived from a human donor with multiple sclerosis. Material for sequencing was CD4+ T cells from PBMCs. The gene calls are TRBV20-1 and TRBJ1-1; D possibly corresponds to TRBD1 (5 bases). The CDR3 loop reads CSASDAHRFTEAFF. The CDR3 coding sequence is TGCAGTGCTAGTGACGCACACAGGTTCACTGAAGCTTTCTTT.